The T cell receptor (beta chain) described here comes from a study of control samples from healthy donors and cancer patients. The table came from immunoSEQ multiplex PCR; TCRdb's copy has only in-frame clones and leaves some out. Altogether 70,000 to 75,000 clones are present, less than 95% being singletons, with the ten largest covering under 3.5%. V lost 4 bases to trimming and J lost 5 bases, with 12 bases between them. The CDR3 totals 13 residues. Germline loops: CDR1 LNHDA, CDR2 SQIVND (reference sequence). This receptor was obtained from a woman in her twenties or thirties in good health. The sequencing input was blood. The J gene is TRBJ2-7, the V gene TRBV19; D gene uncertain. The DNA of the CDR3 is TGTGCCAGTAGTACCTCACTCGAAGACGAGCAGTACGTC. It codes for CASSTSLEDEQYV.